The rows below give T cell receptor beta chains drawn from one sample of a study of T-cell memory formation after mild COVID-19. TCRdb itself ran the 5' RACE reads through MiXCR, one entry per CDR3 protein. The table includes 200,000 to 250,000 distinct CDR3 sequences, around 8.8% detected once. Input material: PBMCs or a T cell subset sorted from them (not recorded which). The receptors were sampled from a man between 18 and 35 years old who had mild COVID-19 (a few samples of this study predate the infection). Cell type and time point are not known. CDR3s include the opening cysteine and the closing phenylalanine or tryptophan. The order of the fields is V gene, J gene, D gene, clone size, CDR3 protein. The D gene is left open where the match is weak. Clone size is stated in some rows and not others, as once, few, many or a class when expanded.

>TRBV10-3|TRBJ2-3|.|few
CAISDPGLTDTQYF
>TRBV5-6|TRBJ2-4|TRBD1|few
CASSFRQGGGQYF
>TRBV5-1|TRBJ1-5|.|.
CASSLHGGDQPQHF
>TRBV4-3|TRBJ2-1|.|once
CASSQVPGREYNEQFF
>TRBV6-2/TRBV6-3|TRBJ2-5|TRBD2|.
CASARTSAEETQYF
>TRBV6-2/TRBV6-3|TRBJ1-5|TRBD1|few
CASSYSRTGSNQPQHF
>TRBV7-2|TRBJ2-3|TRBD2|few
CASSLAGSGGTQYF
>TRBV12-3/TRBV12-4|TRBJ1-1|.|many
CASSFLQGGEAFF
>TRBV20-1|TRBJ1-6|TRBD1|.
CSARAQGADNSPLHF
>TRBV7-9|TRBJ2-2|.|many
CASSFSAGELFF